Each of the 28 T cell receptor beta chains below was sequenced from the same sample in a study of B cell selection in AIRE deficiency (dated 2019 in TCRdb). The library was produced with the immunoSEQ multiplex PCR assay. As stored in TCRdb, this immuneACCESS dataset retains in-frame rearrangements with V and J assigned. A fraction of the clones does not appear; measured against another copy, unresolved V genes explain less than half of the discrepancy, and the remainder lacks a known reason. This sample is represented by about 24,000 clones; about 95% of them were singletons. The ten most abundant clones make up about 0.17% of the sample. CD4+CD127+ cells were sorted as the conventional CD4 T cell population. The sequenced sample was CD4+CD127+ conventional T cells sorted from PBMCs. The source is a human donor in good health.

J is TRBJ2-5 and V is TRBV7-6; D may correspond to TRBD1 or TRBD2 (5 bases each). Germline V gene data show CDR1 as SGHVS and CDR2 as FNYEAQ. The V and J ends lost 4 bases and 4 bases respectively, with 13 bases between them. The CDR3 spans 14 residues. Written as DNA, the CDR3 is TGTGCCAGCAGCTCGCAGGCTGGGGGAGAGACCCAGTACTTC. As protein: CASSSQAGGETQYF.

CDR3 amino acids: CASSLGGGSYNEQFF. CDR3 sequence (DNA): TGCGCCAGCAGCTTGGGCGGGGGGTCCTACAATGAGCAGTTCTTC. This chain links TRBV5-1 with TRBJ2-1; TRBD2 matches at 8 bases. The CDR3 is made up of 15 amino acids. Per germline, CDR1 SGHRS and CDR2 YFSETQ. V shed 0 bases, J shed 1 base, and the junction held 0 bases outside the gene matches.

V usage is TRBV25-1 and J usage is TRBJ2-7; D gene ambiguous. V lost 2 bases to trimming and J lost 5 bases, with 10 bases between them. Germline loops: CDR1 MGHDK, CDR2 SYGVNS. The CDR3 is 13 amino acids. DNA for the CDR3: TGTGCCAGCAGTGAAGTCAAAAAGAACGAGCAGTACTTC. Protein product: CASSEVKKNEQYF.

The chain combines TRBV5-6 with TRBJ1-2; 9 bases agree with TRBD1. Looked up from germline, CDR1 is SGHDT and CDR2 is YYEEEE. The trim removed 6 bases at V and 0 bases at J, leaving 6 bases unmatched. The CDR3 is made up of 15 amino acids. Written as DNA, the CDR3 is TGTGCCAGCACCCCTGGGACAGGGCCTAACTATGGCTACACCTTC. Translating it yields CASTPGTGPNYGYTF. Combining the CDR3 with reference TRBV5-6 and TRBJ1-2 gives the whole variable domain DAGVTQSPTHLIKTRGQQVTLRCSPKSGHDTVSWYQQALGQGPQFIFQYYEEEERQRGNFPDRFSGHQFPNYSSELNVNALLLGDSALYLCASTPGTGPNYGYTFGSGTRLTVV.

V usage is TRBV5-8 and J usage is TRBJ1-3, with D possibly being TRBD1 (6 bases). The V gene lost 2 bases and the J gene lost 1 base, with 13 bases spanning the gap. Germline lookup yields CDR1 SGHTS and CDR2 YDEGEE. The CDR3 spans 16 residues. The CDR3, as DNA: TGTGCCAGCAGCTTAAGGGGGATCGGGTCTGGAAACACCATATATTTT. It is translated as CASSLRGIGSGNTIYF.

The chain uses TRBV6-1 and TRBJ1-1, with a possible D match to TRBD1 (6 bases). The CDR3 length is 14 residues. The V gene's germline CDR1 is MNHNS and CDR2 SASEGT. Deletions cut 8 bases from V and 2 bases from J, with 15 bases between. The CDR3 DNA reads TGTGCCAGCCCCAGACAGGAGACCAACACTGAAGCTTTCTTT. This encodes CASPRQETNTEAFF.

The chain couples TRBV28 to TRBJ2-1; 7 nucleotides match TRBD2. This CDR3 has 14 amino acids. The junction had 14 bases not matched to a gene; V was cut back by 11 bases and J by 7 bases. CDR1 and CDR2 (germline): MDHEN, SYDVKM. DNA for the CDR3: TGTGCCTTCCGCGGCGGGGGAAGTCTGAATGAGCAGTTCTTC. It yields the protein CAFRGGGSLNEQFF.

This clone has just one count. V gene TRBV19 combines with J gene TRBJ1-4; tentatively, D is TRBD1 (5 bases). Germline V gives CDR1 LNHDA, CDR2 SQIVND (reference sequence). The V gene lost 4 bases and the J gene lost 2 bases, with 14 bases spanning the gap. There are 16 residues in the CDR3. CDR3 region: CASSSPSGRTNEKLFF. In DNA, the CDR3 is TGTGCCAGTAGTAGCCCCTCGGGACGCACTAATGAAAAACTGTTTTTT. The full variable domain, rest sourced from reference TRBV19 and TRBJ1-4, is DGGITQSPKYLFRKEGQNVTLSCEQNLNHDAMYWYRQDPGQGLRLIYYSQIVNDFQKGDIAEGYSVSREKKESFPLTVTSAQKNPTAFYLCASSSPSGRTNEKLFFGSGTQLSVL.

V is TRBV21-1 and J is TRBJ2-5; TRBD2 was called by the table and not checked on the DNA. TRBV21-1 has pseudogene status. The CDR3 sequence is 15 residues long. Here the CDR3 reads CASSKSGGGQETQYF. Written as DNA, the CDR3 is TGTGCCAGCAGCAAAAGCGGGGGTGGGCAAGAGACCCAGTACTTC.

V is TRBV6-5 and J is TRBJ1-1, with TRBD1 matching 10 bases. CDR1 and CDR2 from the germline V gene are MNHEY and SVGAGI. The CDR3 is 15 amino acids. J gave up 3 bases and V 7 bases, and 8 bases lay outside the gene matches. The CDR3 loop is CASNAPGTGDTEAFF. CDR3 DNA sequence: TGTGCCAGCAACGCCCCGGGGACAGGGGACACTGAAGCTTTCTTT.

The rearrangement uses TRBV6-1 and TRBJ2-1; perhaps TRBD1 as D (6 bases). Deletions cut 5 bases from V and 9 bases from J, with 11 bases between. Germline assignment: CDR1 MNHNS and CDR2 SASEGT. CDR3 size: 12 residues. The CDR3 is CASSNQGLEQFF. DNA of the CDR3: TGTGCCAGCAGTAACCAGGGGCTTGAGCAGTTCTTC.

The V gene is TRBV18, the J gene TRBJ1-3, with 12 bases lining up with TRBD1. This CDR3 is 16 amino acids long. From germline, CDR1 is KGHSH and CDR2 LQKENI. Unmatched junction bases numbered 5, after V lost 4 bases and J lost 4 bases. The CDR3 nucleotides read TGTGCCAGCTCACTGGGACAGGGGGCGACAGGAAACACCATATATTTT. It translates to CASSLGQGATGNTIYF.

The chain carries TRBV18 and TRBJ2-3; 10 bases fit TRBD2. From germline, CDR1 is KGHSH and CDR2 LQKENI. This CDR3 spans 17 amino acids. Losses at the gene ends were 0 bases for V and 4 bases for J; bases not matched to a gene: 7. The CDR3 reads CASSPPSSGGSSDTQYF. DNA of the CDR3: TGTGCCAGCTCACCACCGTCTAGCGGGGGTTCATCAGATACGCAGTATTTT.

The chain is built from TRBV11-3 and TRBJ2-3, with 8 positions matching TRBD2. Trimming took 6 bases from V and 4 from J; bases not matched to a gene: 9. This CDR3 is 15 amino acids long. In germline, CDR1 is SGHNT, CDR2 YENEEA. CDR3 bases: TGTGCCAGCAGTGCGGGGGGCGTTAGGTCAGATACGCAGTATTTT. Translating gives CASSAGGVRSDTQYF. Looking up the rest from reference TRBV11-3 and TRBJ2-3 gives the full variable domain: EAGVVQSPRYKIIEKKQPVAFWCNPISGHNTLYWYLQNLGQGPELLIRYENEEAVDDSQLPKDRFSAERLKGVDSTLKIQPAELGDSAVYLCASSAGGVRSDTQYFGPGTRLTVL.

This chain connects TRBV29-1 to TRBJ2-1; D call uncertain. In germline, CDR1 is SQVTM, CDR2 ANQGSEA. V dropped 4 bases and J dropped 4 bases, with 8 bases sitting between them. The CDR3 is 12 amino acids. The CDR3 protein is CSVVGFYNEQFF. The CDR3, as DNA: TGCAGCGTTGTGGGGTTTTACAATGAGCAGTTCTTC.

The chain combines TRBV5-1 with TRBJ2-3; 9 nucleotides agree with TRBD2. Germline V gives CDR1 SGHRS, CDR2 YFSETQ. The trim removed 4 bases at V and 5 bases at J, leaving 5 bases unmatched. The CDR3 covers 14 residues. CDR3: CASSQGLAVDTQYF. The CDR3 region has the DNA TGCGCCAGCAGCCAGGGACTAGCTGTAGATACGCAGTATTTT.

The CDR3 sequence is CASSPIIAGTTEAFF. The CDR3 region has the DNA TGCGCCAGCAGCCCTATAATCGCGGGGACCACTGAAGCTTTCTTT. The chain carries TRBV5-1 and TRBJ1-1; a possible D gene is TRBD1 (5 bases). Germline V gene data show CDR1 as SGHRS and CDR2 as YFSETQ. This CDR3 spans 15 amino acids. V lost 4 bases and J lost 4, with 17 bases in between.

This clone has more than one count but fewer than ten. The chain joins TRBV6-5 to TRBJ1-2, with D unclear. CDR3 length: 12 residues. Germline values: CDR1 MNHEY, CDR2 SVGAGI. V lost 5 bases and J 10 bases, leaving 14 bases between the germline ends. This chain's CDR3 is CASSVIGRDYTF. CDR3 DNA sequence: TGTGCCAGCAGTGTCATTGGACGGGACTACACCTTC.

V usage is TRBV11-2 and J usage is TRBJ1-6, with 8 bases identical to TRBD1. V gave up 5 bases and J gave up 12 bases; unmatched junction bases: 15. The CDR3 runs to 16 residues. In germline, CDR1 is SGHAT, CDR2 FQNNGV. The CDR3 sequence: CASSPFVDRAGLPLHF. DNA of the CDR3: TGTGCCAGCAGCCCCTTCGTGGACAGGGCAGGTTTACCCCTCCACTTT.

This rearrangement joins TRBV25-1 to TRBJ2-2; TRBD1 agrees at 8 bases. Germline V CDR1 and CDR2: MGHDK, SYGVNS. V shed 8 bases, J shed 4 bases, and the junction held 9 bases outside the gene matches. This CDR3 region has 15 residues. CDR3 sequence (DNA): TGTGCCAGCTGTTCGCTGGACAGGGCCACCGGGGAGCTGTTTTTT. Protein: CASCSLDRATGELFF.

The chain links TRBV5-5 to TRBJ1-1; D call uncertain. This CDR3 is 14 amino acids long. The germline CDR1 and CDR2 sequences are SGHKS and YYEKEE (reference sequence). With 0 bases removed from V and 10 bases from J, the gap between germline ends came to 16 bases. The CDR3 sequence: CASSLGLGPGRAFF. As DNA, the CDR3 is TGTGCCAGCAGCTTGGGATTAGGACCCGGGAGAGCTTTCTTT.

The gene calls are TRBV2 and TRBJ2-2; D may correspond to TRBD1 or TRBD2 (5 bases each). With 9 bases removed from V and 0 bases from J, the gap between germline ends came to 11 bases. The CDR3 covers 14 residues. Germline V gene data show CDR1 as SNHLY and CDR2 as FYNNEI. CDR3 nucleotides: TGTGCCAGGACCGGGACGGCGAACACCGGGGAGCTGTTTTTT. Encoded protein: CARTGTANTGELFF. Looking up the rest from reference TRBV2 and TRBJ2-2 gives the full variable domain: EPEVTQTPSHQVTQMGQEVILRCVPISNHLYFYWYRQILGQKVEFLVSFYNNEISEKSEIFDDQFSVERPDGSNFTLKIRSTKLEDSAMYFCARTGTANTGELFFGEGSRLTVL.

V gene TRBV13 combines with J gene TRBJ2-3, with D unresolved. CDR1 is PRHDT and CDR2 is FYEKMQ in the germline V gene (reference sequence). V dropped 4 bases and J dropped 4 bases, with 12 bases sitting between them. CDR3 length: 14 amino acids. CDR3 in DNA: TGTGCCAGCAGCTATAGACCAGCCCCAGATACGCAGTATTTT. It codes for CASSYRPAPDTQYF.

The CDR3 DNA is TGCGCCAGCAGCCCTCAGGGGTTGGGCTCCTACGAGCAGTACTTC. It codes for CASSPQGLGSYEQYF. The chain carries TRBV5-1 and TRBJ2-7; a weak D match, TRBD1 (6 bases). The V end was cut by 4 bases, the J end by 0 bases, with 14 bases between. Germline V gene lookup returns CDR1 SGHRS and CDR2 YFSETQ. CDR3 length equals 15 residues.

The genes are TRBV19 and TRBJ2-3; no firm D call. Trimming took off 3 bases at V and 1 base at J, with 11 bases between the two ends. The CDR3 totals 15 residues. Germline V gene data show CDR1 as LNHDA and CDR2 as SQIVND (reference sequence). In DNA, the CDR3 is TGTGCCAGTAGTATTAATCTAGTGGGCACAGATACGCAGTATTTT. Amino acids: CASSINLVGTDTQYF.

The chain has TRBV19 and TRBJ1-6; maybe TRBD1 (6 bases). V lost 5 bases to trimming and J lost 0 bases, with 14 bases between them. The CDR3 runs 17 residues. The germline V gene encodes CDR1 LNHDA and CDR2 SQIVND (reference sequence). Here the CDR3 DNA reads TGTGCCAGTAGTCCCCTCGACAGGAGCTCCTATAATTCACCCCTCCACTTT. Translation gives CASSPLDRSSYNSPLHF.

V usage is TRBV9 and J usage is TRBJ1-1; TRBD1 might be the D (6 bases). The CDR3 has 14 residues. Trimming took 3 bases from V and 1 from J, leaving 10 bases between them. Germline lookup yields CDR1 SGDLS and CDR2 YYNGEE. The DNA for the CDR3 is TGTGCCAGCAGCGGATACAGGGAGAACACTGAAGCTTTCTTT. It encodes CASSGYRENTEAFF.

This clone has only one observation. The CDR3 region has the DNA TGTGCCAGCACCATGAGGGGGGGCACAGATACGCAGTATTTT. Its protein is CASTMRGGTDTQYF. The chain combines TRBV7-3 with TRBJ2-3; D is tentatively TRBD1 or TRBD2 (6 bases each). The CDR3 has 14 residues. Per the germline V gene, CDR1 is SGHTA and CDR2 is FQGTGA. V lost 7 bases and J lost 1, with 12 bases in between.